These 9 T cell receptor beta chains originate from one sample sequenced in a study of tumor-infiltrating lymphocytes in primary liver carcinoma. Germline DNA was extracted too, while blood RNA derived from unsorted whole blood. cDNA specific to TCR beta was made from approximately 500 ng of total RNA, with a constant-region primer employed for priming. Libraries of TCR beta came from three nested multiplex PCR rounds with slightly modified ARM-PCR. Use of TRBV1-TRBV30 forward primers with a C-beta reverse primer characterized the first two PCR rounds, which lasted about 9 cycles each. TCRdb reprocessed the multiplex PCR reads with MiXCR, giving one entry per CDR3 protein. The sample lists 250,000 to 350,000 distinct CDR3 sequences; around three fifths were seen once. Sample: peripheral blood. The receptors here all came from a young woman with primary liver carcinoma and hepatitis B virus infection.

This clonotype was counted many times. This chain links TRBV4-2 with TRBJ2-5, with 8 bases identical to TRBD2. The germline gives CDR1 LGHNA, CDR2 YNFKEQ. CDR3 length: 15 amino acids. J was trimmed by 5 bases and V by 0 bases; bases with no gene match: 5. Here the CDR3 DNA reads TGTGCCAGCAGCCAAGAGTTTAGCGGGATGGAGACCCAGTACTTC. This gives the protein CASSQEFSGMETQYF.

As for this clonotype: One base away lies a much larger clone, so this may be a sequencing read error. J is TRBJ2-5 and V is TRBV29-1; possibly TRBD2 for D (6 bases). CDR3 size: 12 residues. The V gene's germline CDR1 is SQVTM and CDR2 ANQGSEA. V lost 8 bases and J 7 bases, leaving 17 bases between the germline ends. CDR3 nucleotide sequence: TGCAGCTATTTCCCCGTGGGAGGGACCCAGTACTTC. Translated: CSYFPVGGTQYF.

The sample holds a few counts of this clonotype. In nucleotides, the CDR3 is TGTGCCAGCAGTTCCAACAGCCGCTACGAGCAGTACTTC. Translating gives CASSSNSRYEQYF. The V call is TRBV6-2 or TRBV6-3, the J call TRBJ2-7; D is unresolved. CDR3 length: 13 amino acids. In germline, CDR1 is MNHEY, CDR2 SVGEGT. Trimming pared 4 bases from V and 3 bases from J, leaving 10 bases between.

Comments on this clonotype: The conserved closing phenylalanine or tryptophan is absent in this CDR3, likely reflecting a read error. The V call is TRBV6-5, the J call TRBJ2-2; no firm D call. Trimming shortened V by 2 bases and J by 6 bases, and 10 bases separated the two germline ends. The CDR3 totals 14 residues. CDR1 and CDR2 (germline): MNHEY, SVGAGI. The CDR3: CASSYGRLAGELFS. CDR3 nucleotide sequence: TGTGCCAGCAGTTACGGACGATTGGCCGGGGAGCTGTTTTCT.

The V gene is TRBV11-3, the J gene TRBJ2-3; 8 bases map to TRBD2. This CDR3 is 14 amino acids long. CDR1 is SGHNT, CDR2 YENEEA, per germline. The CDR3 is CASGLAGPTDTQYF. The CDR3, as DNA: TGTGCTAGCGGCTTAGCGGGACCCACAGATACGCAGTATTTT.

Ten or more counts support this clonotype. V and J are TRBV11-3 and TRBJ1-6; D perhaps matches TRBD1 (5 bases). The CDR3 runs 12 residues. V was trimmed by 5 bases and J by 10 bases, leaving 9 bases between them. Germline V gene lookup returns CDR1 SGHNT and CDR2 YENEEA. CDR3 in amino acids: CASSADNSPLHF. The CDR3 nucleotides read TGTGCCAGCAGCGCGGACAACTCACCCCTCCACTTT.

About this clonotype: A read error may explain this, as a much larger clone is one base away. V usage is TRBV12-3 or TRBV12-4 and J usage is TRBJ2-6; TRBD1 matches 7 bases. The CDR3 consists of 17 residues. V lost 6 bases, J lost 3 bases, and 11 bases stayed unmatched. CDR3 in amino acids: CASRGQRALLGANVLTF. CDR3 bases: TGTGCCAGCAGGGGACAGAGGGCTCTCCTTGGGGCCAACGTCCTGACTTTC.

This sequence joins TRBV11-2 and TRBJ1-4; D remains ambiguous. Trimming left V 1 base short and J 11 bases short, with 11 bases between. This CDR3 has 13 residues. CDR1 is SGHAT, CDR2 FQNNGV, per germline. For the CDR3, the DNA is TGTGCCAGCAGCTTAGTCGTAGGTAAGAAACTGTTTTTT. Protein sequence: CASSLVVGKKLFF.

This clonotype occurred a few times. A read error is possible here, since a much larger clone lies one base away. The V gene is TRBV29-1, the J gene TRBJ2-5; 7 nucleotides align to TRBD1. Germline V gene sequence: CDR1 SQVTM, CDR2 ANQGSEA. With V trimmed by 2 bases and J by 11 bases, 11 bases remained unmatched. The CDR3 contains 13 residues. Here the CDR3 reads CSVETGQVNEQYF. The CDR3 DNA sequence: TGCAGCGTTGAAACAGGACAGGTTAATGAGCAGTACTTC.